The 19 T cell receptor beta chains in this list originate from one sample, sequenced in a study of cytomegalovirus exposure and HLA in healthy donors. The PCR employed 60 Vbeta primers together with 13 Jbeta primers. Measured with immunoSEQ multiplex PCR; TCRdb has only the in-frame clones, and not every one. In the table there are about 210,000 clones, roughly 85% of which are singletons. Source material: PBMCs. The source of these receptors is a male donor in good health and CMV-seronegative.

The chain recombines TRBV7-3 with TRBJ2-2, with a tentative D call TRBD2 (7 bases). Trimming took off 2 bases at V and 5 bases at J, with 12 bases between the two ends. Per germline, CDR1 SGHTA and CDR2 FQGTGA. CDR3 size: 15 residues. CDR3 nucleotides: TGTGCCAGCAGCTTACGGGGGGCGGGAACCGGGGAGCTGTTTTTT. Its protein product is CASSLRGAGTGELFF.

The V and J genes are TRBV5-1 and TRBJ2-1, with TRBD2 matching 10 bases. The CDR3 sequence is 17 residues long. CDR1 is SGHRS and CDR2 is YFSETQ in the germline V gene. V shed 4 bases and J 2 bases; nucleotides not matched to a gene: 9. The CDR3 coding sequence is TGCGCCAGCAGCACTACTAGCGGGGTGGTCACCTACAATGAGCAGTTCTTC. Protein sequence: CASSTTSGVVTYNEQFF.

The CDR3 loop reads CASSRLRYGYTF. CDR3 in DNA: TGTGCCAGCAGCCGACTAAGATATGGCTACACCTTC. The chain is built from TRBV9 and TRBJ1-2; D ambiguous. CDR1 and CDR2 from the germline V gene are SGDLS and YYNGEE. The ends were cut back, 4 bases at V and 5 bases at J, with 9 bases in the middle. This CDR3 comprises 12 residues.

The chain links TRBV10-3 to TRBJ2-3; D is uncertain. There are 13 residues in the CDR3. Between the trimmed V and J ends, which lost 10 bases and 2 bases, there was a span of 13 bases. In germline, CDR1 is ENHRY, CDR2 SYGVKD. Here the CDR3 DNA reads TGTGCCACCTTAGTACCATACACAGATACGCAGTATTTT. This sequence encodes CATLVPYTDTQYF.

The CDR3 nucleotides are TGCAGCGTTGATGGGCAGGGTGCTGGAAACACCATATATTTT. It yields the protein CSVDGQGAGNTIYF. The chain employs TRBV29-1 and TRBJ1-3; tentative D call: TRBD1 (5 bases). Between the trimmed V and J ends, which lost 3 bases and 2 bases, there was a span of 11 bases. Germline CDR1 and CDR2: SQVTM and ANQGSEA. This CDR3 is 14 amino acids long. Based on the CDR3 plus reference TRBV29-1 and TRBJ1-3, the full variable domain is SAVISQKPSRDICQRGTSLTIQCQVDSQVTMMFWYRQQPGQSLTLIATANQGSEATYESGFVIDKFPISRPNLTFSTLTVSNMSPEDSSIYLCSVDGQGAGNTIYFGEGSWLTVV.

The chain combines TRBV5-1 with TRBJ2-7, with D maybe TRBD2 (6 bases). The ends were cut back, 4 bases at V and 6 bases at J, with 14 bases in the middle. The CDR3 loop spans 13 amino acids. CDR1 and CDR2 from the germline V gene are SGHRS and YFSETQ. CDR3: CASSRSPGGEQYF. In nucleotides, the CDR3 is TGCGCCAGCAGCCGTTCGCCCGGGGGCGAGCAGTACTTC.

V usage is TRBV28 and J usage is TRBJ2-1; 8 positions match TRBD2. The J segment lost 8 bases and the V segment lost 5 bases, leaving 11 bases of the junction unmatched. The CDR3 loop spans 15 amino acids. Looked up from germline, CDR1 is MDHEN and CDR2 is SYDVKM. Here the CDR3 reads CASSTLDGRVDEQFF. The CDR3 DNA reads TGTGCCAGCAGTACCCTTGACGGGAGGGTGGATGAGCAGTTCTTC.

The J gene is TRBJ1-2, the V gene TRBV4-3; 8 bases agree with TRBD1. Trimming cost V 0 bases and J 8 bases; bases outside gene matches: 11. The CDR3 extends over 16 amino acids. CDR1 is LGHNA and CDR2 is YSLEER in the germline V gene. CDR3 residues: CASSQDWGQAARGYTF. In nucleotides, the CDR3 is TGCGCCAGCAGCCAAGATTGGGGACAGGCCGCACGCGGCTACACCTTC.

The chain uses TRBV28 and TRBJ2-3; D perhaps matches TRBD1 (5 bases). Trimming shortened V by 1 base and J by 0 bases, and 11 bases separated the two germline ends. The CDR3 has 16 residues. Per the germline V gene, CDR1 is MDHEN and CDR2 is SYDVKM. For the CDR3, the DNA is TGTGCCAGCAGTTTATTAGGGGCCACTAGCACAGATACGCAGTATTTT. It encodes CASSLLGATSTDTQYF.

The chain couples TRBV27 to TRBJ1-2; maybe TRBD1 (5 bases). Trimming pared 7 bases from V and 2 bases from J, leaving 11 bases between. The CDR3 contains 13 residues. Per germline, CDR1 MNHEY and CDR2 SMNVEV (reference sequence). This CDR3 is CASMPRQNYGYTF. The CDR3 DNA follows: TGTGCCAGCATGCCTCGACAGAACTATGGCTACACCTTC.

This clone has just one count. This chain uses TRBV6-5 with TRBJ2-7, with 10 bases matching TRBD2. From germline, CDR1 is MNHEY and CDR2 SVGAGI. The CDR3 covers 15 residues. V was clipped by 5 bases and J by 6 bases; unmatched bases: 10. The CDR3 loop reads CASSPRAGGPSEQYF. The CDR3 DNA is TGTGCCAGCAGTCCACGAGCGGGAGGGCCTTCCGAGCAGTACTTC.

The rearrangement joins TRBV6-1 to TRBJ1-1; 8 nucleotides agree with TRBD1. Germline values: CDR1 MNHNS, CDR2 SASEGT. The CDR3 runs 15 residues. Unmatched junction bases numbered 6, after V lost 5 bases and J lost 1 base. The CDR3 is CASSPRDRSNTEAFF. The CDR3 DNA sequence: TGTGCCAGCAGTCCAAGGGACAGGTCGAACACTGAAGCTTTCTTT.

This clone was detected once. The chain uses TRBV7-9 and TRBJ2-1; TRBD1 matches at 8 bases. Germline V gene sequence: CDR1 SEHNR, CDR2 FQNEAQ (reference sequence). The V and J ends lost 6 bases and 6 bases, in that order; junction bases with no gene match: 13. The CDR3 runs 16 residues. The CDR3 region has the DNA TGTGCCAGCAGACCCGACAGGGGACGAAGGGGCAATGAGCAGTTCTTC. Its translation is CASRPDRGRRGNEQFF. The entire variable domain, with the rest obtained from reference TRBV7-9 and TRBJ2-1, is as follows: DTGVSQNPRHKITKRGQNVTFRCDPISEHNRLYWYRQTLGQGPEFLTYFQNEAQLEKSRLLSDRFSAERPKGSFSTLEIQRTEQGDSAMYLCASRPDRGRRGNEQFFGPGTRLTVL.

This rearrangement joins TRBV19 to TRBJ2-1, with a tentative D call TRBD1 (5 bases). Trimming left V 1 base short and J 6 bases short, with 13 bases between. The germline CDR1 and CDR2 sequences are LNHDA and SQIVND (reference sequence). This CDR3 spans 15 amino acids. The chain's CDR3 is CASSIATVAFNEQFF. In DNA form, the CDR3 reads TGTGCCAGTAGTATAGCGACAGTGGCCTTCAATGAGCAGTTCTTC.

The chain couples TRBV27 to TRBJ1-1, with D unresolved. V gave up 2 bases and J gave up 4 bases, with 11 bases separating them. There are 14 residues in the CDR3. Per germline, CDR1 MNHEY and CDR2 SMNVEV (reference sequence). The CDR3 sequence: CASSLARGGTEAFF. The CDR3 coding sequence is TGTGCCAGCAGTTTAGCACGGGGAGGCACTGAAGCTTTCTTT.

V gene TRBV20-1 combines with J gene TRBJ2-3, with unresolved D. CDR1 DFQATT and CDR2 SNEGSKA come from the germline V gene (reference sequence). Trimming left V 3 bases short and J 6 bases short, with 7 bases between. The CDR3 runs to 11 residues. This CDR3 is CSASPTDTQYF. The CDR3 nucleotides read TGCAGTGCTAGCCCTACGGATACGCAGTATTTT.

This clone has just one count. The chain recombines TRBV7-8 with TRBJ1-3, with unresolved D. Germline lookup yields CDR1 SGHVS and CDR2 FQNEAQ. Between the trimmed V and J ends, which lost 3 bases and 0 bases, there was a span of 15 bases. The CDR3 length is 17 residues. The CDR3, as DNA: TGTGCCAGCAGCTTGACTTCGAGGGTCCTCTCTGGAAACACCATATATTTT. Its translation is CASSLTSRVLSGNTIYF. Drawing the rest from reference TRBV7-8 and TRBJ1-3, the complete variable domain is GAGVSQSPRYKVAKRGQDVALRCDPISGHVSLFWYQQALGQGPEFLTYFQNEAQLDKSGLPSDRFFAERPEGSVSTLKIQRTQQEDSAVYLCASSLTSRVLSGNTIYFGEGSWLTVV.

The chain recombines TRBV5-1 with TRBJ2-7; 10 bases fit TRBD2. Per the germline V gene, CDR1 is SGHRS and CDR2 is YFSETQ. Trimming removed 3 bases from V and 6 bases from J; junction bases left unmatched: 15. This CDR3 is 17 amino acids long. CDR3 region: CASSSTAGAGGFGEQYF. CDR3 nucleotide sequence: TGCGCCAGCAGCTCCACGGCGGGAGCGGGAGGGTTTGGCGAGCAGTACTTC.

J is TRBJ2-5 and V is TRBV5-5; tentatively, D is TRBD2 (5 bases). The CDR3 length is 14 residues. In germline, CDR1 is SGHKS, CDR2 YYEKEE (reference sequence). The V gene lost 1 base and the J gene lost 0 bases, with 7 bases spanning the gap. The CDR3 region has the DNA TGTGCCAGCAGCTTGACGGGAAACCAAGAGACCCAGTACTTC. Translated: CASSLTGNQETQYF.